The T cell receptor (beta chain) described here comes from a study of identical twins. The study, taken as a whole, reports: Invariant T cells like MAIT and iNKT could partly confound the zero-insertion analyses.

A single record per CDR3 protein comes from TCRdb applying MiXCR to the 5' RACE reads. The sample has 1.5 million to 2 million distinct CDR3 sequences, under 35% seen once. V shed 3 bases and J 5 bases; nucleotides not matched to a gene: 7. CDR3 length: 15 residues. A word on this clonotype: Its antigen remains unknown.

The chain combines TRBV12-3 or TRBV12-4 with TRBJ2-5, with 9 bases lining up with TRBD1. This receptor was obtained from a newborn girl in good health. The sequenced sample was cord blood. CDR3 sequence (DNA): TGTGCCAGCAGTTTGGGGGACAGGGATTTCGAGACCCAGTACTTC. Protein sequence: CASSLGDRDFETQYF.